This T cell receptor (beta chain) stems from a study of control samples from healthy donors and cancer patients. Germline CDR1 is WSHSY and CDR2 is SAAADI. The CDR3 is made up of 13 amino acids. V lost 8 bases and J lost 2, with 13 bases in between. Method: immunoSEQ multiplex PCR; TCRdb's copy keeps in-frame clones and lacks some. This table has tens of thousands of clones, roughly 93% appearing once. Sequencing was performed on blood. The V gene is TRBV10-2, the J gene TRBJ2-7, with TRBD1 as a possible D gene (5 bases). The TCR sequence derives from a woman aged 25 to 45 in good health. CDR3 sequence: CASRTPGAYEQYV. The CDR3 bases are TGCGCCAGCCGGACACCAGGAGCCTACGAGCAGTACGTC.